These 5 T cell receptor beta chains came from one sample sequenced in a study of regulatory T cells in long-lasting Graves disease. Time point: newly diagnosed GD, antithyroid drugs for less than 3 months. PBMCs provided the RNA from which the TCR library was made. The authors built TCR beta libraries using iRepertoire HTBI primers and Arm-PCR of CDR3 regions. TCRdb redid the calling of the multiplex PCR reads with MiXCR, one entry per CDR3 protein. The top ten hold roughly 23% of the sample, which has fewer than 550,000 distinct CDR3 sequences, about a sixth seen once. The same sample was also used in a study of T cells in Graves' hyperthyroidism and ophthalmopathy.

The input for sequencing was peripheral blood mononuclear cells (PBMCs), taken at new diagnosis, from a patient treated with antithyroid drugs. Receptor source: a woman in her late teens or twenties with Graves disease.

This clonotype showed up many times. The chain employs TRBV12-3 or TRBV12-4 and TRBJ2-7, with 8 nucleotides matching TRBD1. V was clipped by 6 bases and J by 4 bases; unmatched bases: 5. The CDR3 runs to 13 residues. The CDR3 reads CASSLDRDYEQYF. The CDR3, as DNA: TGTGCCAGCAGCTTGGACAGGGATTACGAGCAGTACTTC.

On this clonotype itself: With a much larger clone just one base away, this may be a read error. This CDR3 fails to terminate in the conserved phenylalanine or tryptophan, so it likely reflects a read error. The chain has TRBV28 and TRBJ2-7; 7 bases agree with TRBD2. The CDR3 runs 13 residues. Trimming took 6 bases from V and 5 from J; bases not matched to a gene: 7. Germline lookup yields CDR1 MDHEN and CDR2 SYDVKM. CDR3 bases: TGTGCCAGCAGCCCACTAGCGTCCCACGAGCAGTACTTA. It translates to CASSPLASHEQYL.

V gene TRBV30 combines with J gene TRBJ1-2, with unresolved D. The CDR3 covers 16 residues. V lost 3 bases and J lost 6, with 23 bases in between. The germline V gene has CDR1 GTSNPN and CDR2 SVGIG (reference sequence). CDR3 nucleotides: TGTGCCTGGAGCCTCCCTTTCCGGGTTAGGTTGAATGGCTACACCTTC. The encoded protein is CAWSLPFRVRLNGYTF.

V usage is TRBV9 and J usage is TRBJ2-1; tentatively, D is TRBD2 (5 bases). Germline V gene data show CDR1 as SGDLS and CDR2 as YYNGEE. The CDR3 has 13 residues. The V gene lost 0 bases and the J gene lost 8 bases, with 9 bases spanning the gap. In DNA form, the CDR3 reads TGTGCCAGCAGCGTAGACAGCGGTCATGAGCAGTTCTTC. Translated: CASSVDSGHEQFF.

This clonotype has at least ten counts. This sequence joins TRBV11-2 and TRBJ1-2; the D gene is possibly TRBD1 (6 bases). Germline V gene data show CDR1 as SGHAT and CDR2 as FQNNGV. This CDR3 has 13 amino acids. V was trimmed by 1 base and J by 7 bases, leaving 10 bases between them. DNA for the CDR3: TGTGCCAGCAGCTTAGTAGCGGGGGCTGGCTACACCTTC. This gives the protein CASSLVAGAGYTF.